A single sample gave rise to the 20 T cell receptor beta chains below, sequenced in a study of cytomegalovirus exposure and HLA in healthy donors. Sequenced by immunoSEQ multiplex PCR; TCRdb stores in-frame clones only, minus some. The sample yields 100,000 to 150,000 clones, less than 90% seen once. Sequencing was carried out using PBMCs. Receptors originate from a man aged 18-30 years in good health and CMV-seropositive.

The V call is TRBV11-2, the J call TRBJ2-7; D gene uncertain. The V and J ends lost 3 bases and 4 bases respectively, with 4 bases between them. This CDR3 has 11 residues. Germline assignment: CDR1 SGHAT and CDR2 FQNNGV. In DNA form, the CDR3 reads TGTGCCAGCAGCTTGGCTTACGAGCAGTACTTC. Its protein product is CASSLAYEQYF.

The chain is built from TRBV2 and TRBJ2-2; maybe TRBD1 (5 bases). The CDR3 has 15 amino acids. Germline loops: CDR1 SNHLY, CDR2 FYNNEI. With 7 bases removed from V and 0 bases from J, the gap between germline ends came to 12 bases. DNA for the CDR3: TGTGCCAGCAAGACAGACCGCGCGAACACCGGGGAGCTGTTTTTT. Translated, it gives CASKTDRANTGELFF. The full variable domain, completed using reference TRBV2 and TRBJ2-2, is EPEVTQTPSHQVTQMGQEVILRCVPISNHLYFYWYRQILGQKVEFLVSFYNNEISEKSEIFDDQFSVERPDGSNFTLKIRSTKLEDSAMYFCASKTDRANTGELFFGEGSRLTVL.

The rearrangement joins TRBV4-3 to TRBJ2-1; 10 nucleotides match TRBD2. The CDR3 is made up of 17 amino acids. The germline gives CDR1 LGHNA, CDR2 YSLEER. Trimming cost V 0 bases and J 0 bases; bases outside gene matches: 2. The CDR3 DNA sequence: TGCGCCAGCAGCCAAGACCCTAGCGGGAGCTCCTACAATGAGCAGTTCTTC. Translated, it gives CASSQDPSGSSYNEQFF.

The rearrangement links TRBV10-3 to TRBJ1-5; the D gene is possibly TRBD1 (5 bases). Germline CDR1 reads ENHRY; CDR2 reads SYGVKD. V was cut by 2 bases and J by 6 bases, with 8 bases left in between. CDR3 length equals 13 residues. CDR3 amino acids: CAISEAGLQPQHF. CDR3 in DNA: TGTGCCATCAGTGAGGCGGGGCTTCAGCCCCAGCATTTT.

V and J are TRBV5-1 and TRBJ2-7; TRBD2 matches 7 bases. Germline-derived CDR1 and CDR2 are SGHRS and YFSETQ. The CDR3 has 14 amino acids. Trimming took 5 bases from V and 6 from J; bases not matched to a gene: 11. This chain's CDR3 is CASRPGTNAGEQYF. As DNA, the CDR3 is TGCGCCAGCAGGCCCGGGACTAATGCTGGCGAGCAGTACTTC.

In its sample, this clone was seen once. This rearrangement joins TRBV5-6 to TRBJ1-4, with TRBD1 matching over 9 bases. This CDR3 comprises 16 residues. CDR1 and CDR2 (germline): SGHDT, YYEEEE. After removal of 0 bases from V and 8 bases from J, the junction contained 8 bases not matched to a gene. CDR3: CASSLDRGRSREKLFF. The CDR3 coding sequence is TGTGCCAGCAGCTTGGACAGGGGGCGGAGTAGGGAAAAACTGTTTTTT. The full variable domain, in which reference TRBV5-6 and TRBJ1-4 provide the parts outside the CDR3, is DAGVTQSPTHLIKTRGQQVTLRCSPKSGHDTVSWYQQALGQGPQFIFQYYEEEERQRGNFPDRFSGHQFPNYSSELNVNALLLGDSALYLCASSLDRGRSREKLFFGSGTQLSVL.

The chain recombines TRBV5-1 with TRBJ2-3, with a tentative D call TRBD1 (6 bases). The CDR3 consists of 17 residues. The V end was cut by 1 base, the J end by 5 bases, with 20 bases between. Germline V lookup: CDR1 SGHRS, CDR2 YFSETQ. The chain's CDR3 is CASSLRSREATGDTQYF. The DNA for the CDR3 is TGCGCCAGCAGCTTGCGGTCCCGGGAAGCGACAGGAGATACGCAGTATTTT. Filled out from reference TRBV5-1 and TRBJ2-3, the complete variable domain reads KAGVTQTPRYLIKTRGQQVTLSCSPISGHRSVSWYQQTPGQGLQFLFEYFSETQRNKGNFPGRFSGRQFSNSRSEMNVSTLELGDSALYLCASSLRSREATGDTQYFGPGTRLTVL.

The chain employs TRBV2 and TRBJ1-1; 8 bases map to TRBD1. V lost 4 bases to trimming and J lost 3 bases; unmatched junction nucleotides: 7. Per the germline V gene, CDR1 is SNHLY and CDR2 is FYNNEI. This CDR3 has 15 residues. The CDR3 here is CASSADRVGHTEAFF. As DNA, the CDR3 is TGTGCCAGCAGTGCGGACAGGGTGGGTCACACTGAAGCTTTCTTT.

The rearrangement links TRBV29-1 to TRBJ1-5, with D perhaps TRBD1 (5 bases). Germline CDR1 SQVTM, CDR2 ANQGSEA. Trimming left V 4 bases short and J 2 bases short, with 15 bases between. This CDR3 has 15 amino acids. The CDR3 sequence is CSVGDSKRGNQPQHF. The CDR3 nucleotides read TGCAGCGTTGGCGACAGCAAAAGAGGCAATCAGCCCCAGCATTTT.

This chain links TRBV27 with TRBJ1-5; a possible D gene is TRBD1 (5 bases). The germline gives CDR1 MNHEY, CDR2 SMNVEV (reference sequence). The V gene lost 1 base and the J gene lost 7 bases, with 17 bases spanning the gap. The CDR3 is 16 amino acids. CDR3 residues: CASSLWAGRSEQPQHF. DNA for the CDR3: TGTGCCAGCAGTTTATGGGCAGGGCGTTCGGAACAGCCCCAGCATTTT.

This chain connects TRBV10-3 to TRBJ1-2; maybe TRBD1 (6 bases). V was pared by 4 bases and J by 2 bases, with 11 bases between. The V gene's germline CDR1 is ENHRY and CDR2 SYGVKD. The CDR3 has 14 residues. The CDR3 DNA sequence: TGTGCCATCAGTGGAAGTGACAGGAACTATGGCTACACCTTC. It specifies CAISGSDRNYGYTF.

The CDR3, as DNA: TGTGCCAGCAGCTTTCGGGGTACGCAGTATTTT. Its protein is CASSFRGTQYF. The chain is built from TRBV7-9 and TRBJ2-3; D might be TRBD2 (5 bases). The germline V gene encodes CDR1 SEHNR and CDR2 FQNEAQ (reference sequence). V was shortened by 3 bases and J by 8 bases, with 6 bases between the two germline ends. There are 11 residues in the CDR3.

This clone has just one count. The chain employs TRBV10-3 and TRBJ1-2, with D possibly matching TRBD1 (5 bases). CDR1 and CDR2 from the germline V gene are ENHRY and SYGVKD. Trimming pared 3 bases from V and 6 bases from J, leaving 17 bases between. CDR3 length: 15 amino acids. CDR3 coding DNA: TGTGCCATCAGTGAAGGGCAGGGAATTCGCCATGGCTACACCTTC. The encoded protein is CAISEGQGIRHGYTF.

With respect to this clone: Other DNA variants within this sample encode the same CDR3. The V and J genes are TRBV11-2 and TRBJ2-7; 7 bases match TRBD2. Germline V gene data show CDR1 as SGHAT and CDR2 as FQNNGV. The CDR3 consists of 14 residues. The ends lost 1 base at V and 2 bases at J; junction bases unmatched: 2. The CDR3 is CASSLGGGAYEQYF. The CDR3 nucleotides are TGTGCCAGCAGCTTAGGCGGGGGAGCCTACGAGCAGTACTTC.

This sequence joins TRBV4-3 and TRBJ1-2; 11 nucleotides match TRBD1. Germline CDR1 is LGHNA and CDR2 is YSLEER. The V gene end was trimmed by 4 bases and the J gene end by 5 bases; junction bases not matched to a gene: 3. The CDR3 covers 14 residues. The CDR3 bases are TGCGCCAGCAGCCCGGGACAGGGGGGTTATGGCTACACCTTC. Amino acid sequence: CASSPGQGGYGYTF.

V and J are TRBV12-5 and TRBJ1-1; 9 nucleotides match TRBD1. Germline V gene lookup returns CDR1 LGHNT and CDR2 FRNRAP. CDR3 length equals 18 residues. V shed 0 bases, J shed 4 bases, and the junction held 12 bases outside the gene matches. The CDR3 region has the DNA TGTGCTAGTGGTTTGGTACGACAGGACAGGGGAAGGGGCACTGAAGCTTTCTTT. Translated: CASGLVRQDRGRGTEAFF.

The chain is built from TRBV4-1 and TRBJ1-5, with D tentatively TRBD1 (5 bases). Per germline, CDR1 MGHRA and CDR2 YSYEKL. This CDR3 region has 15 residues. V was shortened by 5 bases and J by 2 bases, with 13 bases between the two germline ends. The CDR3 reads CASSEGQGGNQPQHF. The CDR3 DNA reads as TGCGCCAGCAGCGAAGGACAAGGGGGCAATCAGCCCCAGCATTTT.

V and J are TRBV6-6 and TRBJ2-1; tentative D call: TRBD2 (6 bases). This CDR3 is 15 amino acids long. Trimming removed 2 bases from V and 0 bases from J, with 8 bases in between. Per germline, CDR1 MNHNY and CDR2 SVGAGI (reference sequence). The chain's CDR3 is CASSYRDSSYNEQFF. The DNA for the CDR3 is TGTGCCAGCAGTTACCGGGACTCCTCCTACAATGAGCAGTTCTTC.

The genes are TRBV6-1 and TRBJ2-3; a weak D match, TRBD1 (6 bases). Germline V gene sequence: CDR1 MNHNS, CDR2 SASEGT. V was cut by 3 bases and J by 5 bases, with 18 bases left in between. There are 16 residues in the CDR3. The CDR3 DNA is TGTGCCAGCAGTGACAGACGCCCACAGGGAAGAGATACGCAGTATTTT. Its protein product is CASSDRRPQGRDTQYF.

The chain recombines TRBV12-5 with TRBJ2-1, with 8 positions matching TRBD2. Trimming took 2 bases from V and 7 from J; bases not matched to a gene: 16. This CDR3 contains 18 residues. Germline V gives CDR1 LGHNT, CDR2 FRNRAP. CDR3 nucleotide sequence: TGTGCTAGTGGTTTGCCCCCCGGTGCAGCGGGGGAGCTAAATGAGCAGTTCTTC. Its translation: CASGLPPGAAGELNEQFF.